These T cell receptor beta chains were read from a single sample in a study of tumour-infiltrating T cells in Burkitt lymphoma. TCRdb's copy holds only in-frame clones and misses some; the assay was immunoSEQ multiplex PCR. The sample consists of under 1,500 clones, approximately 85% of them appearing once. The source material was tumor tissue. The source is a human donor with Burkitt lymphoma. Each CDR3 is given with its conserved first and last residue. A D gene is named only where the DNA matches it firmly. A clone size is listed for some rows: how often the clone was seen (once, few, many), or a class if it is expanded.

size: once
J: TRBJ1-1
length: 12
D: TRBD1
V: TRBV19
CDR3: CASQGGYTEAFF
DNA: TGTGCCAGCCAGGGGGGGTACACTGAAGCTTTCTTT

size: NA
J: TRBJ1-2
length: 13
D: TRBD1
V: TRBV6-1
CDR3: CASNPGGNYGYTF
DNA: TGTGCCAGCAACCCAGGGGGTAACTATGGCTACACCTTC

size: NA
J: TRBJ2-3
length: 13
D: NA
V: TRBV13
CDR3: CASSLRTDNTQYF
DNA: TGTGCCAGCAGCCTCCGGACAGACAATACGCAGTATTTT

size: few
J: TRBJ2-2
length: 15
D: TRBD2
V: TRBV9
CDR3: CASSQLSGKTGELFF
DNA: TGTGCCAGCAGTCAACTTAGCGGGAAGACCGGGGAGCTGTTTTTT

size: NA
J: TRBJ2-1
length: 15
D: TRBD2
V: TRBV9
CDR3: CASSQGLAGDNEQFF
DNA: TGTGCCAGCAGCCAGGGACTAGCGGGAGACAATGAGCAGTTCTTC

size: NA
J: TRBJ1-1
length: 16
D: NA
V: TRBV7-9
CDR3: CASSLPGTPMNTEAFF
DNA: TGTGCCAGCAGCTTACCCGGGACACCCATGAACACTGAAGCTTTCTTT

size: NA
J: TRBJ2-5
length: 14
D: NA
V: TRBV5-4
CDR3: CASSSEGRQETQYF
DNA: TGTGCCAGCAGCTCGGAAGGGAGGCAAGAGACCCAGTACTTC

size: NA
J: TRBJ1-1
length: 14
D: NA
V: TRBV4-1
CDR3: CASSQEDGYTEAFF
DNA: TGCGCCAGCAGCCAAGAGGACGGATACACTGAAGCTTTCTTT

size: NA
J: TRBJ1-5
length: 17
D: NA
V: TRBV6-1
CDR3: CASSEPPPLMGNQPQHF
DNA: TGTGCCAGCAGTGAACCCCCCCCGCTGATGGGCAATCAGCCCCAGCATTTT

size: NA
J: TRBJ2-3
length: 17
D: NA
V: TRBV21-1
CDR3: CASSKAGAGAGTDTQYF
DNA: TGTGCCAGCAGCAAAGCTGGAGCGGGAGCAGGGACAGATACGCAGTATTTT

size: once
J: TRBJ1-2
length: 10
D: NA
V: TRBV10-1
CDR3: CASTRSGYTF
DNA: TGCGCCAGCACGCGGAGTGGCTACACCTTC

size: NA
J: TRBJ2-3
length: 16
D: NA
V: TRBV9
CDR3: CASSAPEEYGADTQYF
DNA: TGTGCCAGCAGCGCTCCGGAGGAATACGGGGCAGATACGCAGTATTTT

size: NA
J: TRBJ2-5
length: 14
D: NA
V: TRBV6-5
CDR3: CASSFGSGAETQYF
DNA: TGTGCCAGCAGTTTCGGGAGCGGAGCAGAGACCCAGTACTTC

size: NA
J: TRBJ1-6
length: 14
D: NA
V: TRBV4-1
CDR3: CASSPGSTNSPLHF
DNA: TGCGCCAGCAGCCCCGGGTCGACAAATTCACCCCTCCACTTT

size: NA
J: TRBJ2-1
length: 18
D: TRBD2
V: TRBV18
CDR3: CASSPSWRGTSKRDEQFF
DNA: TGTGCCAGCTCACCATCTTGGCGGGGGACTAGCAAAAGGGATGAGCAGTTCTTC

size: once
J: TRBJ2-5
length: 15
D: NA
V: TRBV15
CDR3: CATSRSLGAEETQYF
DNA: TGTGCCACCAGCAGAAGCTTAGGGGCCGAAGAGACCCAGTACTTC

size: NA
J: TRBJ2-4
length: 14
D: TRBD2
V: TRBV11-1
CDR3: CASSLFREGNIQYF
DNA: TGTGCCAGCAGCTTATTCAGGGAGGGAAACATTCAGTACTTC

size: NA
J: TRBJ1-1
length: 14
D: NA
V: TRBV7-9
CDR3: CASSPNLDITEAFF
DNA: TGTGCCAGCAGCCCCAACCTGGACATCACTGAAGCTTTCTTT

size: NA
J: TRBJ1-5
length: 15
D: NA
V: TRBV13
CDR3: CASSLRGAGNQPQHF
DNA: TGTGCCAGCAGCTTAAGAGGGGCGGGCAATCAGCCCCAGCATTTT

size: NA
J: TRBJ2-3
length: 16
D: TRBD2
V: TRBV6-6
CDR3: CASTLLVGGGTDTQYF
DNA: TGTGCCAGCACCCTACTTGTGGGGGGGGGCACAGATACGCAGTATTTT

size: NA
J: TRBJ1-2
length: 15
D: NA
V: TRBV30
CDR3: CAWSVLLASNYGYTF
DNA: TGTGCCTGGAGTGTACTGTTAGCGTCTAACTATGGCTACACCTTC

size: NA
J: TRBJ1-2
length: 13
D: NA
V: TRBV6-5
CDR3: CASSYGGTGGYTF
DNA: TGTGCCAGCAGTTACGGAGGGACGGGGGGCTACACCTTC

size: NA
J: TRBJ2-3
length: 13
D: NA
V: TRBV18
CDR3: CASSPRGPDTQYF
DNA: TGTGCCAGCTCACCACGGGGTCCAGATACGCAGTATTTT

size: NA
J: TRBJ1-1
length: 16
D: NA
V: TRBV7-9
CDR3: CASSLLGTPMNTEAFF
DNA: TGTGCCAGCAGCTTACTCGGGACACCCATGAACACTGAAGCTTTCTTT

size: NA
J: TRBJ1-5
length: 16
D: TRBD1
V: TRBV7-9
CDR3: CASSLFRGSGNQPQHF
DNA: TGTGCCAGCAGCTTGTTCAGGGGGTCCGGCAATCAGCCCCAGCATTTT

size: once
J: TRBJ1-4
length: 16
D: NA
V: TRBV19
CDR3: CASSIDKSSRGEKLFF
DNA: TGTGCCAGTAGTATAGATAAGTCCAGTCGAGGTGAAAAACTGTTTTTT

size: once
J: TRBJ2-1
length: 15
D: NA
V: TRBV4-2
CDR3: CASSPLAISYNEQFF
DNA: TGTGCCAGCAGCCCCTTAGCGATCTCCTACAATGAGCAGTTCTTC

size: NA
J: TRBJ2-2
length: 15
D: TRBD2
V: TRBV27
CDR3: CASSLERGNTGELFF
DNA: TGTGCCAGCAGTTTAGAGCGGGGGAACACCGGGGAGCTGTTTTTT

size: NA
J: TRBJ2-2
length: 15
D: NA
V: TRBV2
CDR3: CASSAGVFGTGELFF
DNA: TGTGCCAGCAGTGCGGGAGTATTCGGCACCGGGGAGCTGTTTTTT

size: NA
J: TRBJ1-5
length: 13
D: NA
V: TRBV15
CDR3: CATSRAPSEPQHF
DNA: TGTGCCACCAGCAGAGCCCCTAGTGAGCCCCAGCATTTT

size: NA
J: TRBJ2-3
length: 16
D: TRBD2
V: TRBV5-5
CDR3: CASSLGLAGALDTQYF
DNA: TGTGCCAGCAGCTTGGGGCTAGCGGGAGCCCTAGATACGCAGTATTTT

size: NA
J: TRBJ1-1
length: 13
D: NA
V: TRBV6-1
CDR3: CASRLTQNTEAFF
DNA: TGTGCCAGCAGATTGACACAGAACACTGAAGCTTTCTTT